The clone carrying this TCR beta chain was found a few times. Its cognate antigen is unknown. This sample is part of a study of cytotoxic CD8 clonotypes in ibrutinib-treated CLL. Study-level information: Researchers reported about 10 relapsed/refractory and about 14 treatment-naive patients, 17 to 18 of them IGHV unmutated. Whole-study results and caveats: Shared public clonotypes were rare, and on treatment they either got smaller or stayed the same. The study found baseline clonality above age-matched healthy donors, tracking circulating CD8+ T-cell counts.

The data were produced by immunoSEQ multiplex PCR, yet TCRdb's version contains in-frame clones alone and is incomplete. Here the sample spans around 150,000 clones, 88% being singletons. The CDR3 contains 13 residues. Trimming took 5 bases from V and 2 from J, leaving 9 bases between them. Looked up from germline, CDR1 is MRHNA and CDR2 is SNTAGT. The source material was PBMCs, sampled at disease progression, from a patient treated with ibrutinib. The source of this sequence is a human donor with chronic lymphocytic leukemia. The gene calls are TRBV6-4 and TRBJ1-2; D gene unclear. As DNA, the CDR3 is TGTGCCAGCAGTCCCACCATCAACTATGGCTACACCTTC. Amino acid sequence: CASSPTINYGYTF.